Detailed here is one TCR beta chain. This record comes from a study of T cell responses to AZD1222 COVID-19 vaccine. Sequencing used immunoSEQ multiplex PCR; TCRdb keeps in-frame clones, though not all of them. The sample lists 130,000 to 150,000 clones; 75% to 85% were seen once. The CDR3 covers 16 residues. V gave up 5 bases and J gave up 4 bases, with 17 bases separating them. Germline V gene lookup returns CDR1 MDHEN and CDR2 SYDVKM. The receptor was derived from an adult in good health. J is TRBJ1-4 and V is TRBV28; D is perhaps TRBD1 (5 bases). The source material was peripheral blood, sampled on day 0 of MenACWY control vaccination. This chain's CDR3 is CASSNPYRSYNEKLFF. CDR3 DNA: TGTGCCAGCAGTAACCCGTACAGGAGCTATAATGAAAAACTGTTTTTT.